These T cell receptor beta chains were read from a single sample in a study of CXCR3-negative and CXCR3-positive naive CD8 T cells. TCRdb re-called the 5' RACE reads; every CDR3 protein appears as one record, without DNA. The table for this sample gives over 100,000 distinct CDR3 sequences. The sequencing input was naive CXCR3- CD8+ T cells from blood. These receptors were taken from a human donor in good health. Some clones in this sample may be carry-over from other donors' samples. The CDR3 runs from the conserved cysteine through the conserved F or W.

v_call	cdr3_length	j_call	cdr3_aa
TRBV19	15	TRBJ2-1	CASSFLAGSYNEQFF
TRBV12-3/TRBV12-4	16	TRBJ1-2	CASSLVAQGANYGYTF
TRBV5-1	17	TRBJ1-5	CANSPGTGGMSNQPQHF
TRBV12-3/TRBV12-4	13	TRBJ2-1	CASSTRGGSEQFF
TRBV3-1	15	TRBJ1-1	CASSRGQGKNTEAFF
TRBV27	14	TRBJ2-3	CASRDPLVWDTQYF
TRBV29-1	16	TRBJ2-1	CSVAGLAGREYNEQFF
TRBV9	18	TRBJ2-3	CASSPRVGGETYTDTQYF
TRBV6-6	17	TRBJ2-3	CASSTTDRAHPTDTQYF
TRBV5-1	17	TRBJ2-1	CASSFPDSGGPYNEQFF
TRBV29-1	13	TRBJ2-7	CSVEQGEGNEQYF
TRBV12-3/TRBV12-4	16	TRBJ2-1	CASSFRNGLAYNEQFF
TRBV13	17	TRBJ2-3	CASSPMMTGGVTDTQYF
TRBV7-9	12	TRBJ2-7	CASSLVSNEQYF
TRBV29-1	13	TRBJ1-2	CSAVGGSNYGYTF
TRBV29-1	13	TRBJ2-7	CSALPPSSYEQYF
TRBV6-8	14	TRBJ2-5	CASSSSQDQETQYF
TRBV5-1	13	TRBJ1-1	CASSLEGAAEAFF
TRBV7-2	15	TRBJ2-1	CASSLAGGPSNEQFF
TRBV7-6	16	TRBJ2-5	CASSLGGAYIPNPQYF
TRBV7-7	14	TRBJ2-1	CASSLEVDSNEQFF
TRBV11-2	13	TRBJ2-5	CASSGDYQETQYF
TRBV29-1	13	TRBJ2-7	CSVERRGAYEQYF
TRBV14	17	TRBJ1-1	CASSQGGWGFINTEAFF
TRBV28	15	TRBJ1-3	CASSPPHGSGNTIYF
TRBV12-3/TRBV12-4	14	TRBJ2-5	CASSLRPTHGTQYF
TRBV7-8	15	TRBJ2-3	CASSHEDRVTDTQYF
TRBV7-9	14	TRBJ2-7	CASSFRGEAYEQYF
TRBV5-1	15	TRBJ2-5	CASSLDLGGPETQYF
TRBV28	12	TRBJ2-7	CASSLAGVEQYF
TRBV15	16	TRBJ2-1	CATSRVRTGSYNEQFF
TRBV27	15	TRBJ2-1	CASSTDRGIFNEQFF
TRBV4-3	15	TRBJ2-7	CASSSGTGFSYEQYF
TRBV7-9	16	TRBJ2-5	CASSFRTSGSKETQYF
TRBV19	12	TRBJ2-3	CASKQGKDTQYF
TRBV20-1	12	TRBJ2-7	CSARDYEGEQYF
TRBV11-2	18	TRBJ1-1	CASSLGPHAGIRVVEAFF
TRBV12-3/TRBV12-4	14	TRBJ2-1	CASSLTSGASEQFF
TRBV7-8	15	TRBJ1-5	CASSLQTLSNQPQHF
TRBV6-2/TRBV6-3	13	TRBJ2-7	CASLDSAYYEQYF
TRBV5-1	15	TRBJ2-2	CASSLEVLNTGELFF
TRBV27	12	TRBJ2-1	CASSHGDYEQFF
TRBV6-5	15	TRBJ1-4	CASSYSFRVDEKLFF
TRBV3-1	15	TRBJ2-7	CASSQEGGRRYEQYF
TRBV6-2/TRBV6-3	12	TRBJ1-2	CASYVTGDGYTF
TRBV5-6	14	TRBJ2-7	CASTGQADSYEQYF
TRBV6-8	12	TRBJ1-5	CASSSSFPPQHF
TRBV3-1	17	TRBJ2-2	CASSPTSGVRSTGELFF
TRBV4-1	14	TRBJ2-5	CASSQLAGGETQYF
TRBV7-9	13	TRBJ1-1	CASSHSGDPEAFF
TRBV5-4	18	TRBJ1-1	CASSLVPPDRAMNTEAFF
TRBV28	15	TRBJ2-3	CASSLSSLRLDTQYF
TRBV6-2/TRBV6-3	15	TRBJ2-7	CASINRPVGSYEQYF